This T cell receptor beta chain was sequenced for a study of Ad26.COV2.S vaccination and SARS-CoV-2 variants. Study observations and caveats: Recipients of either vaccine or placebo displayed similar breadth of non-spike TCRs.

Note on this clone: Antigen: not known.

The table came from immunoSEQ multiplex PCR; TCRdb's copy has only in-frame clones and leaves some out. The sample lists about 480,000 clones; 87% were seen once. The CDR3 loop spans 13 amino acids. Germline assignment: CDR1 LGHDT and CDR2 YNNKEL (reference sequence). V lost 4 bases and J 5 bases, leaving 11 bases between the germline ends. Documented treatment: over 15 received Ad26.COV2.S at low or high dose, single or two shots; roughly five received placebo; per-sample allocation not given. Samples were taken on day 63 after the first vaccine or placebo injection. An Ad26 vector that expressed Wuhan-strain SARS-CoV-2 spike constituted the vaccine.

Material: peripheral blood, obtained in a trial of Ad26.COV2.S vaccine versus placebo. This TCR was sampled from a person aged 18-65 years who received the Ad26.COV2.S COVID-19 vaccine or a placebo. The gene calls are TRBV3-1 (or the pseudogene TRBV3-2) and TRBJ1-2; D is uncertain. The CDR3 protein is CASSRTDLYGYTF. The CDR3 coding sequence is TGTGCCAGCAGCCGAACAGACCTATATGGCTACACCTTC.